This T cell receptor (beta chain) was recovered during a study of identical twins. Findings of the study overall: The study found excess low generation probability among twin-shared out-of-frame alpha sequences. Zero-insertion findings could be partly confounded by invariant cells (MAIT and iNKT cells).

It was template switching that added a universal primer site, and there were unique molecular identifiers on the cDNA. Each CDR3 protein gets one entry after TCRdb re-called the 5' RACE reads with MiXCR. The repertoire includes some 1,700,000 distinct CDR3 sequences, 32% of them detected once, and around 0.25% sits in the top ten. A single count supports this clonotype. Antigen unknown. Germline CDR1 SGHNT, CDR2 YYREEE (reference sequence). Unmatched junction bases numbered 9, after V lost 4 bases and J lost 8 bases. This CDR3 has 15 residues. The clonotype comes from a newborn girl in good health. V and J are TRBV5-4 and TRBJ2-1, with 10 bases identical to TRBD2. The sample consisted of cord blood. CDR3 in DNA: TGTGCCAGCAGCGGGGGGGGGACTAGCGATGATGAGCAGTTCTTC. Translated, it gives CASSGGGTSDDEQFF.